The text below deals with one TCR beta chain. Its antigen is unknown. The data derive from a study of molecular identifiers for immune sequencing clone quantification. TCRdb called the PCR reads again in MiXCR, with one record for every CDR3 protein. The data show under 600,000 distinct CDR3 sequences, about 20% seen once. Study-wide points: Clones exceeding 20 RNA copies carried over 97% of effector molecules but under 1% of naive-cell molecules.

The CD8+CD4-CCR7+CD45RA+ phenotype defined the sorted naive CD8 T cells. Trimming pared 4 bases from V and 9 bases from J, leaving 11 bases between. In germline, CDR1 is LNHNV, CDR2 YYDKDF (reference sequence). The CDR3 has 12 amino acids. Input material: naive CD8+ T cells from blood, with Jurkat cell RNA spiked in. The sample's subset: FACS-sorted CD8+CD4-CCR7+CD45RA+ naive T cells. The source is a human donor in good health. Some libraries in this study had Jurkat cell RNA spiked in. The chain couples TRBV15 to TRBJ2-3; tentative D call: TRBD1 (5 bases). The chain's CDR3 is CATSNQGITQYF. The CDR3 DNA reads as TGTGCCACCAGCAATCAGGGAATCACGCAGTATTTT.